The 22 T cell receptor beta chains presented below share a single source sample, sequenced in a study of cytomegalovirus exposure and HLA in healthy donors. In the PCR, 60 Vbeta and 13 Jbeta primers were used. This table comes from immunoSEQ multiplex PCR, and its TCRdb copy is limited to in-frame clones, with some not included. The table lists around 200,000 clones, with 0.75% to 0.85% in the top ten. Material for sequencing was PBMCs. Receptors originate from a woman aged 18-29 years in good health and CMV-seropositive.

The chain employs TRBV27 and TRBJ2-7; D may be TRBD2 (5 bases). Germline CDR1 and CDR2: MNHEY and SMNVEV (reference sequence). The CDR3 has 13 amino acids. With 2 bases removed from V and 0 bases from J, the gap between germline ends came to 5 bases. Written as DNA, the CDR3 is TGTGCCAGCAGTTTACGGGGCTCCTACGAGCAGTACTTC. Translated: CASSLRGSYEQYF.

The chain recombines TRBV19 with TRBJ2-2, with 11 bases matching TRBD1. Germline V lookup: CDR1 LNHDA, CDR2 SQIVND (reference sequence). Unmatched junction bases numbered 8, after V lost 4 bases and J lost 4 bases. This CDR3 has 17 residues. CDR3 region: CASSTLGQGASTGELFF. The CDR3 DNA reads TGTGCCAGTAGTACCTTAGGACAGGGGGCGAGCACCGGGGAGCTGTTTTTT.

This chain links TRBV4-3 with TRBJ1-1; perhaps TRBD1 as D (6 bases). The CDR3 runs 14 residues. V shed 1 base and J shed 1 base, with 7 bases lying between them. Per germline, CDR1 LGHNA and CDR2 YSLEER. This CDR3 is CASSQVRGNTEAFF. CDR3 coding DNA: TGCGCCAGCAGCCAAGTCAGGGGGAACACTGAAGCTTTCTTT.

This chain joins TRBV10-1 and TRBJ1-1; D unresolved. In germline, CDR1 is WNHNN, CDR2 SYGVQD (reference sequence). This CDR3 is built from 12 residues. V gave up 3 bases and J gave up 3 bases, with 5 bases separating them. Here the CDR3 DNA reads TGCGCCAGCAGTGATCGGGACACTGAAGCTTTCTTT. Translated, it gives CASSDRDTEAFF.

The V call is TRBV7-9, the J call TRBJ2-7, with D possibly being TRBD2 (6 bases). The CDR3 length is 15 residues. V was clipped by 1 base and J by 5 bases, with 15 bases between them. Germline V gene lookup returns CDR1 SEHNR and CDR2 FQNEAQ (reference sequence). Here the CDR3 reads CASSLGGDSRDEQYF. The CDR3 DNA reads TGTGCCAGCAGCTTAGGTGGGGACTCTCGGGACGAGCAGTACTTC.

The CDR3 loop is CASTGTHYGYTF. CDR3 sequence (DNA): TGTGCCAGCACGGGTACACACTATGGCTACACCTTC. The chain couples TRBV6-6 to TRBJ1-2; D not certain. V gave up 7 bases and J gave up 3 bases, with 9 bases separating them. CDR3 length: 12 residues. Germline V lookup: CDR1 MNHNY, CDR2 SVGAGI (reference sequence).

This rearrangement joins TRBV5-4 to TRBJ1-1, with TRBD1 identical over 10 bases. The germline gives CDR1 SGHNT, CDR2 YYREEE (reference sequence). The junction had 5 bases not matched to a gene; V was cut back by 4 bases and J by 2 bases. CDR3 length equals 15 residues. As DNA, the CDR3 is TGTGCCAGCAGCCACCAGACAGGGGGCAACACTGAAGCTTTCTTT. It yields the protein CASSHQTGGNTEAFF.

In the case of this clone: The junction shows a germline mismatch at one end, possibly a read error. The CDR3 reads CASSRTFGDTRYF. The CDR3 region has the DNA TGTGCCAGCAGCCGTACGTTCGGAGATACGCGGTATTTT. The V and J genes are TRBV7-2 and TRBJ2-3; no reliable D call. The CDR3 has 13 residues. Germline V gives CDR1 SGHTA, CDR2 FQGNSA.

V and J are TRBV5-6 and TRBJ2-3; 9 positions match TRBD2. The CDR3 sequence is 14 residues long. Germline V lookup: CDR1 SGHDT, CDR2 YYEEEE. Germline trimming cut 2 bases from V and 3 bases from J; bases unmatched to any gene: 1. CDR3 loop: CASSFSGGTDTQYF. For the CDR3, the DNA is TGTGCCAGCAGCTTTAGCGGGGGAACAGATACGCAGTATTTT.

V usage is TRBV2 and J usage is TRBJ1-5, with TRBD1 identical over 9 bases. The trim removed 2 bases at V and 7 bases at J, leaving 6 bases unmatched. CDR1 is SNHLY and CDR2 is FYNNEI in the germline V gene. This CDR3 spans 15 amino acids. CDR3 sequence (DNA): TGTGCCAGCAGTGAAAGTGGACAGGGGTACCAGCCCCAGCATTTT. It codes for CASSESGQGYQPQHF.

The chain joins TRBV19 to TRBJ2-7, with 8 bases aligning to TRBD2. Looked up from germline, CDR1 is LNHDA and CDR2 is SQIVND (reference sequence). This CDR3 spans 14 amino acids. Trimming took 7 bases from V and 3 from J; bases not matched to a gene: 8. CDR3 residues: CASTAGGGSYEQYF. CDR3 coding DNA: TGTGCCAGTACCGCGGGGGGAGGGAGCTACGAGCAGTACTTC.

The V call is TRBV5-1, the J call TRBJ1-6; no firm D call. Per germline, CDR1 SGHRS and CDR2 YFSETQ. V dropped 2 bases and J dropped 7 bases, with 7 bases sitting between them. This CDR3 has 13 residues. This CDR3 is CASSLSENSPLHF. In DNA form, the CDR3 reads TGCGCCAGCAGCTTATCCGAGAATTCACCCCTCCACTTT.

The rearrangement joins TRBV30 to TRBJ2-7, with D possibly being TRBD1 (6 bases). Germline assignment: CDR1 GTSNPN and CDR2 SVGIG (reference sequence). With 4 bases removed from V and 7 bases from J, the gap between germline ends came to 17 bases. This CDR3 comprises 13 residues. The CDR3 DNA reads TGTGCCTGGAACGGACAGTCCTCAGGGGAGCAGTACTTC. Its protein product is CAWNGQSSGEQYF.

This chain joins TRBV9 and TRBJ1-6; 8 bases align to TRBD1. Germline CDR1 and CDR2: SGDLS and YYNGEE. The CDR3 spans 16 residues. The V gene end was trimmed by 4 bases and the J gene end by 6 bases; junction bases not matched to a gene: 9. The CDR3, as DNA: TGTGCCAGCAGCTCGACGGACAGGGTGCGTAATTCACCCCTCCACTTT. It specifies CASSSTDRVRNSPLHF. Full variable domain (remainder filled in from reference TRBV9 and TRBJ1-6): DSGVTQTPKHLITATGQRVTLRCSPRSGDLSVYWYQQSLDQGLQFLIQYYNGEERAKGNILERFSAQQFPDLHSELNLSSLELGDSALYFCASSSTDRVRNSPLHFGNGTRLTVT.

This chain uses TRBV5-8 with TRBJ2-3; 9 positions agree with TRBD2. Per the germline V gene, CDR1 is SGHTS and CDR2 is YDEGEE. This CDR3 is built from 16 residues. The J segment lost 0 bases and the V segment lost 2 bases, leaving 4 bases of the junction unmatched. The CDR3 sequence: CASSFSSGTSTDTQYF. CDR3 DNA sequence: TGTGCCAGCAGCTTCTCTAGCGGGACTAGCACAGATACGCAGTATTTT.

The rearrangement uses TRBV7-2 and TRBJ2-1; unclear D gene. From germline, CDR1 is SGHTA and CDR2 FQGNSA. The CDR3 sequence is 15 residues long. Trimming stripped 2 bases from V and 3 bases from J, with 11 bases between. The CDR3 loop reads CASSLLSGLYNEQFF. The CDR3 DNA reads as TGTGCCAGCAGCTTATTGAGTGGGCTCTACAATGAGCAGTTCTTC.

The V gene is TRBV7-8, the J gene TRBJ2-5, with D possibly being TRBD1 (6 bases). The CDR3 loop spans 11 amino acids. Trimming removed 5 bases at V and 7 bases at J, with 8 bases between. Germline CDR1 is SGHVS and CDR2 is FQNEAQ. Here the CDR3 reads CASSGQWTQYF. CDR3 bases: TGTGCCAGCAGCGGACAGTGGACCCAGTACTTC.

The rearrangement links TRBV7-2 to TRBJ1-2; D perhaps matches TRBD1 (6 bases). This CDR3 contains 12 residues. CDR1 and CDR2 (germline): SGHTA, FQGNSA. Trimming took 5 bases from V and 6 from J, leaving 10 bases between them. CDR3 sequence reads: CASSPTGHGYTF. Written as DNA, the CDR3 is TGTGCCAGCAGCCCGACAGGTCATGGCTACACCTTC.

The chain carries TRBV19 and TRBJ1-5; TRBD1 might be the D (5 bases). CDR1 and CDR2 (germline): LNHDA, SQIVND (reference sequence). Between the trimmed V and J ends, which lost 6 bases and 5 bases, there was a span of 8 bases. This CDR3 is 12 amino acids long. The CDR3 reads CASRTGDQPQHF. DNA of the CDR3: TGTGCCAGTAGGACGGGGGATCAGCCCCAGCATTTT.

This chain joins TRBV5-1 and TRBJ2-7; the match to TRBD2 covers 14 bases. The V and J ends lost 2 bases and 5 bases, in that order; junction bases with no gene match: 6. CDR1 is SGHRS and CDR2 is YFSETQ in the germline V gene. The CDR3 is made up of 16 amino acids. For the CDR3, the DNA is TGCGCCAGCAGCTTCTACGGGACTAGCGGGAGCGACGAGCAGTACTTC. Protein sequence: CASSFYGTSGSDEQYF.

This chain's CDR3 is CASSQDREGFYNEQFF. CDR3 nucleotides: TGTGCCAGCAGCCAAGATAGGGAGGGTTTCTACAATGAGCAGTTCTTC. This chain uses TRBV4-2 with TRBJ2-1; 7 bases fit TRBD2. The germline V gene has CDR1 LGHNA and CDR2 YNFKEQ. The CDR3 has 16 residues. Germline trimming cut 0 bases from V and 3 bases from J; bases unmatched to any gene: 5.

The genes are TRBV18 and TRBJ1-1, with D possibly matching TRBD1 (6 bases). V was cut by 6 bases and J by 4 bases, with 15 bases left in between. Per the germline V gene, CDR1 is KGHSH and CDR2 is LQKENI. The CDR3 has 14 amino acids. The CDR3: CASSLGGQLTEAFF. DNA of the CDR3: TGTGCCAGCTCCCTAGGAGGACAGCTCACTGAAGCTTTCTTT.